The 25 T cell receptor beta chains reported below all come from one sample, sequenced in a study of long-term antiretroviral therapy in people with HIV. Researchers ran immunoSEQ v3.0 at survey level. Clones were read by immunoSEQ multiplex PCR, and TCRdb kept only the in-frame ones, dropping some. The profile shows 20,000 to 30,000 clones, 81% of them singletons. Here the sequenced sample was unsorted PBMCs, taken 4.4 years after starting antiretroviral therapy. The receptors were gathered from a man aged 25 to 40 with HIV.

The J gene is TRBJ1-1, the V gene TRBV19; D unclear. This CDR3 comprises 15 residues. Germline V CDR1 and CDR2: LNHDA, SQIVND (reference sequence). V was shortened by 8 bases and J by 3 bases, with 19 bases between the two germline ends. The CDR3 is CASSTGPRIHTEAFF. CDR3 DNA: TGTGCCAGTTCCACCGGGCCCAGGATACACACTGAAGCTTTCTTT.

The V call is TRBV28, the J call TRBJ2-7, with 7 nucleotides matching TRBD1. Trimming removed 5 bases from V and 5 bases from J; junction bases left unmatched: 9. The CDR3 is made up of 14 amino acids. Germline V gene lookup returns CDR1 MDHEN and CDR2 SYDVKM. The CDR3 DNA reads TGTGCCAGCAGTCCGGACAGGAGCGTGAACGAGCAGTACTTC. Translation gives CASSPDRSVNEQYF.

The chain links TRBV18 to TRBJ1-1; D is unresolved. The CDR3 is made up of 15 amino acids. Trimming shortened V by 0 bases and J by 0 bases, and 8 bases separated the two germline ends. Germline CDR1 is KGHSH and CDR2 is LQKENI. For the CDR3, the DNA is TGTGCCAGCTCACCACCAGGGAGCATGAACACTGAAGCTTTCTTT. Translation: CASSPPGSMNTEAFF. Full variable domain (remainder filled in from reference TRBV18 and TRBJ1-1): NAGVMQNPRHLVRRRGQEARLRCSPMKGHSHVYWYRQLPEEGLKFMVYLQKENIIDESGMPKERFSAEFPKEGPSILRIQQVVRGDSAAYFCASSPPGSMNTEAFFGQGTRLTVV.

The V call is TRBV29-1, the J call TRBJ2-5, with TRBD2 matching 10 bases. The CDR3 is 13 residues long. CDR1 and CDR2 from the germline V gene are SQVTM and ANQGSEA. Trimming removed 8 bases from V and 5 bases from J; junction bases left unmatched: 8. The CDR3 region has the DNA TGCAGCTCCAGCGGGAGGGCCAGTGAGACCCAGTACTTC. Its protein product is CSSSGRASETQYF. The entire variable domain, with the rest obtained from reference TRBV29-1 and TRBJ2-5, is as follows: SAVISQKPSRDICQRGTSLTIQCQVDSQVTMMFWYRQQPGQSLTLIATANQGSEATYESGFVIDKFPISRPNLTFSTLTVSNMSPEDSSIYLCSSSGRASETQYFGPGTRLLVL.

This clone was recorded only once. CDR3 DNA sequence: TGTGCCAGCAGCTTGGGGACAGGGGACTACAATGAGCAGTTCTTC. Translating it yields CASSLGTGDYNEQFF. The chain has TRBV7-7 and TRBJ2-1; 10 bases match TRBD1. This CDR3 has 15 amino acids. V dropped 3 bases and J dropped 3; count of bases not matched to a gene: 2. Germline CDR1 and CDR2: SSHAT and FNYEAQ (reference sequence).

J is TRBJ2-2 and V is TRBV27; D assignment may be TRBD1 or TRBD2 (6 bases each). The CDR3 contains 17 residues. Trimming left V 2 bases short and J 4 bases short, with 17 bases between. CDR1 and CDR2 (germline): MNHEY, SMNVEV (reference sequence). The CDR3 spells CASSLDIRTAGTGELFF. The CDR3 DNA reads as TGTGCCAGCAGTTTAGACATCCGGACAGCGGGCACCGGGGAGCTGTTTTTT.

The chain employs TRBV4-3 and TRBJ1-2; perhaps TRBD1 as D (5 bases). CDR1 and CDR2 from the germline V gene are LGHNA and YSLEER. V was trimmed by 1 base and J by 7 bases, leaving 16 bases between them. The CDR3 contains 15 residues. The CDR3 is CASSQGLSREGGYTF. The CDR3 coding sequence is TGCGCCAGCAGCCAAGGACTTTCCAGGGAGGGTGGCTACACCTTC.

CDR3 sequence: CASSVKEGYTEAFF. The CDR3 DNA reads TGTGCCAGCAGCGTAAAGGAGGGTTACACTGAAGCTTTCTTT. This chain connects TRBV11-2 to TRBJ1-1, with D hard to call. The ends were cut back, 5 bases at V and 3 bases at J, with 13 bases in the middle. This CDR3 region has 14 residues. Germline values: CDR1 SGHAT, CDR2 FQNNGV.

The V call is TRBV28, the J call TRBJ1-1; 8 bases line up with TRBD1. This CDR3 is 16 amino acids long. Germline CDR1 and CDR2: MDHEN and SYDVKM. The ends lost 8 bases at V and 3 bases at J; junction bases unmatched: 14. CDR3 residues: CASGLTLGQGDTEAFF. CDR3 DNA sequence: TGTGCCAGCGGGCTTACCCTAGGACAGGGCGACACTGAAGCTTTCTTT.

V and J are TRBV13 and TRBJ2-7; TRBD1 might be the D (6 bases). V shed 0 bases and J shed 3 bases, with 9 bases lying between them. This CDR3 region has 14 residues. The V gene's germline CDR1 is PRHDT and CDR2 FYEKMQ (reference sequence). CDR3 nucleotides: TGTGCCAGCAGCTTAGGCCAAGGGGGCTACGAGCAGTACTTC. Amino acids: CASSLGQGGYEQYF.

This chain joins TRBV7-9 and TRBJ2-7; TRBD1 matches 10 bases. V lost 2 bases, J lost 3 bases, and 4 bases stayed unmatched. CDR3 length: 15 residues. Germline CDR1 SEHNR, CDR2 FQNEAQ (reference sequence). In DNA form, the CDR3 reads TGTGCCAGCAGCTTATTAGGGACAGGGGTCTACGAGCAGTACTTC. It translates to CASSLLGTGVYEQYF.

The V gene is TRBV18, the J gene TRBJ2-4; D gene unclear. Per germline, CDR1 KGHSH and CDR2 LQKENI. V was pared by 4 bases and J by 2 bases, with 15 bases between. The CDR3 runs to 16 residues. CDR3 sequence: CASSQNSVVTKNIQYF. The CDR3, as DNA: TGTGCCAGCTCACAGAACAGTGTAGTAACCAAAAACATTCAGTACTTC.

This chain joins TRBV19 and TRBJ1-2, with D possibly being TRBD1 (5 bases). The CDR3 consists of 15 residues. Germline CDR1 reads LNHDA; CDR2 reads SQIVND (reference sequence). The ends were cut back, 2 bases at V and 4 bases at J, with 14 bases in the middle. CDR3: CASSIRAGRPYGYTF. CDR3 coding DNA: TGTGCCAGTAGTATAAGGGCAGGGAGGCCCTATGGCTACACCTTC.

The chain carries TRBV6-6 and TRBJ1-2; D remains ambiguous. CDR1 and CDR2 (germline): MNHNY, SVGAGI (reference sequence). The CDR3 extends over 12 amino acids. The V end lost 2 bases, the J end lost 11 bases, and 12 bases lay between the germline ends. This chain's CDR3 is CASSYGPVGYTF. The CDR3, as DNA: TGTGCCAGCAGTTACGGACCGGTGGGTTACACCTTC.

This chain connects TRBV28 to TRBJ1-1; D ambiguous. V was shortened by 5 bases and J by 3 bases, with 13 bases between the two germline ends. The CDR3 has 14 amino acids. Germline assignment: CDR1 MDHEN and CDR2 SYDVKM. This CDR3 reads CASSPPGSYTEAFF. The CDR3 DNA reads TGTGCCAGCAGTCCGCCGGGGAGCTACACTGAAGCTTTCTTT.

This chain connects TRBV5-4 to TRBJ2-1; 8 bases are a match to TRBD1. Unmatched junction bases numbered 11, after V lost 4 bases and J lost 5 bases. The CDR3 loop spans 16 amino acids. Germline CDR1 and CDR2: SGHNT and YYREEE (reference sequence). The CDR3 nucleotides are TGTGCCAGCAGCCCCGCACCGCAGGGGGCTCACAATGAGCAGTTCTTC. Protein: CASSPAPQGAHNEQFF.

The chain combines TRBV7-8 with TRBJ1-2; no clear D. Germline CDR1 SGHVS, CDR2 FQNEAQ. The CDR3 spans 13 residues. V was shortened by 1 base and J by 2 bases, with 5 bases between the two germline ends. The CDR3 is CASSLGTNYGYTF. The CDR3 DNA reads TGTGCCAGCAGCTTAGGGACCAACTATGGCTACACCTTC.

The chain uses TRBV6-6 and TRBJ1-2; the D gene is possibly TRBD1 (6 bases). Germline loops: CDR1 MNHNY, CDR2 SVGAGI (reference sequence). The CDR3 has 15 residues. V shed 5 bases and J shed 2 bases, with 15 bases lying between them. The CDR3 sequence: CASSHTQGQNYGYTF. For the CDR3, the DNA is TGTGCCAGCAGTCACACACAGGGACAAAACTATGGCTACACCTTC.

The rearrangement links TRBV9 to TRBJ2-7; D unclear. From germline, CDR1 is SGDLS and CDR2 YYNGEE. The CDR3 contains 13 residues. V dropped 0 bases and J dropped 2 bases, with 6 bases sitting between them. The CDR3 DNA follows: TGTGCCAGCAGCGTAGACTCGGCCTACGAGCAGTACTTC. It encodes CASSVDSAYEQYF.

V usage is TRBV5-1 and J usage is TRBJ1-2; D not resolved. Germline lookup yields CDR1 SGHRS and CDR2 YFSETQ. This CDR3 contains 15 residues. V was pared by 0 bases and J by 4 bases, with 13 bases between. This chain's CDR3 is CASSLGAESLYGYTF. CDR3 in DNA: TGCGCCAGCAGCTTGGGGGCAGAGAGCCTCTATGGCTACACCTTC.

The V gene is TRBV9, the J gene TRBJ2-1; 10 bases map to TRBD2. With V trimmed by 0 bases and J by 7 bases, 10 bases remained unmatched. Looked up from germline, CDR1 is SGDLS and CDR2 is YYNGEE. The CDR3 is made up of 17 amino acids. In DNA form, the CDR3 reads TGTGCCAGCAGCGTAGTTGGGGGGGCTAGCGGGGGAAATGAGCAGTTCTTC. Protein product: CASSVVGGASGGNEQFF.

CDR3 sequence: CASSADGETEAFF. In nucleotides, the CDR3 is TGTGCCAGCAGCGCGGACGGGGAGACTGAAGCTTTCTTT. The gene calls are TRBV9 and TRBJ1-1; D is ambiguous. The V end was cut by 3 bases, the J end by 5 bases, with 11 bases between. CDR3 length equals 13 residues. Germline V gene data show CDR1 as SGDLS and CDR2 as YYNGEE.

The gene calls are TRBV5-6 and TRBJ2-7; no firm D call. The length of the CDR3 is 12 residues. Germline V gene lookup returns CDR1 SGHDT and CDR2 YYEEEE. V was trimmed by 4 bases and J by 4 bases, leaving 9 bases between them. CDR3 sequence: CASSPNGYEQYF. CDR3 in DNA: TGTGCCAGCAGCCCGAATGGGTACGAGCAGTACTTC.

A few counts support this clone. Compared with germline, one end of the junction differs, possibly owing to a read error. The genes are TRBV7-7 and TRBJ2-7, with D hard to call. The CDR3 extends over 13 amino acids. CDR1 is SSHAT and CDR2 is FNYEAQ in the germline V gene (reference sequence). The CDR3 region is CASSLTPAYEQYF. DNA of the CDR3: TGTGCTAGCAGCCTCACGCCAGCTTACGAGCAGTACTTC.

The rearrangement uses TRBV27 and TRBJ2-1; D is perhaps TRBD2 (6 bases). The CDR3 loop spans 16 amino acids. Germline V lookup: CDR1 MNHEY, CDR2 SMNVEV (reference sequence). V shed 2 bases and J shed 5 bases, with 16 bases lying between them. The CDR3 bases are TGTGCCAGCAGTTTACGGTTTAGCGGTACCCACAATGAGCAGTTCTTC. Its protein is CASSLRFSGTHNEQFF.